This TCR beta chain was sequenced during a study of shared clonotypes between healthy human individuals. The table came from immunoSEQ multiplex PCR; TCRdb's copy has only in-frame clones and leaves some out. The sample holds roughly 2.1 million clones; under 95% are singletons and the top ten take around 1.7%. As defined, naive CD8 cells were CD45RO-negative and positively selected for CCR7, with terminally differentiated effector memory CD45RA+ cells excluded. The CDR3 runs 13 residues. The germline V gene has CDR1 MNHNS and CDR2 SASEGT. The ends were cut back, 9 bases at V and 3 bases at J, with 12 bases in the middle.

Sequenced: naive CD8+ T cells from PBMCs. The receptor's source is a man younger than 30 in good health. Some clones in this sample may be carry-over from other donors' samples. The chain uses TRBV6-1 and TRBJ1-5, with D maybe TRBD1 (5 bases). The CDR3 nucleotides are TGTGCCAGTCTGATGGGGCTCAATCAGCCCCAGCATTTT. Translation: CASLMGLNQPQHF.